The 31 T cell receptor beta chains reported below all come from one sample, sequenced in a study of post-analysis software for immune sequencing data. Regarding the study as a whole: Included in a set of several TRBV segments more frequent in patients than controls were TRBV5-6, TRBV5-1 and TRBV20-1.

cDNA libraries of TCR beta carried unique molecular identifiers. TCRdb re-analysed the PCR reads in MiXCR, keeping a single row per CDR3 protein. The data contain roughly 670,000 distinct CDR3 sequences, 55% to 70% of them singletons. The antigens these receptors bind are not known. Source material: blood. These TCRs come from a girl aged 2 to 10 with multiple sclerosis.

This clonotype was observed once. The rearrangement uses TRBV6-1 and TRBJ1-1, with D hard to call. The germline V gene encodes CDR1 MNHNS and CDR2 SASEGT. This CDR3 spans 13 amino acids. Trimming left V 2 bases short and J 1 base short, with 5 bases between. The CDR3 reads CASSEPGNTEAFF. The CDR3, as DNA: TGTGCCAGCAGTGAACCCGGGAACACTGAAGCTTTCTTT.

J is TRBJ2-3 and V is TRBV20-1; 7 bases agree with TRBD1. Looked up from germline, CDR1 is DFQATT and CDR2 is SNEGSKA (reference sequence). The V gene end was trimmed by 3 bases and the J gene end by 5 bases; junction bases not matched to a gene: 8. The CDR3 extends over 14 amino acids. The CDR3 region is CSARPAGGEDTQYF. CDR3 sequence (DNA): TGCAGTGCTAGGCCGGCAGGGGGAGAAGATACGCAGTATTTT.

This rearrangement joins TRBV4-1 to TRBJ2-3; 10 bases line up with TRBD2. The germline V gene encodes CDR1 MGHRA and CDR2 YSYEKL. Unmatched junction bases numbered 8, after V lost 0 bases and J lost 5 bases. This CDR3 has 17 residues. The CDR3 protein is CASSQDNLAGEGDTQYF. The CDR3 bases are TGCGCCAGCAGCCAAGATAACCTAGCGGGAGAAGGAGATACGCAGTATTTT.

This sequence joins TRBV7-9 and TRBJ1-1; D is possibly TRBD1 (6 bases). The CDR3 totals 11 residues. V gave up 5 bases and J gave up 8 bases, with 9 bases separating them. Germline CDR1 SEHNR, CDR2 FQNEAQ (reference sequence). The CDR3 DNA sequence: TGTGCCAGCAGCAAACAGGGAGAAGCTTTCTTT. Translation gives CASSKQGEAFF. Using reference TRBV7-9 and TRBJ1-1 for the parts outside the CDR3, the full variable domain is DTGVSQNPRHKITKRGQNVTFRCDPISEHNRLYWYRQTLGQGPEFLTYFQNEAQLEKSRLLSDRFSAERPKGSFSTLEIQRTEQGDSAMYLCASSKQGEAFFGQGTRLTVV.

This clonotype has just one count. V usage is TRBV2 and J usage is TRBJ1-2; a weak D match, TRBD1 (5 bases). This CDR3 has 15 residues. The V gene lost 0 bases and the J gene lost 7 bases, with 15 bases spanning the gap. Germline V gene data show CDR1 as SNHLY and CDR2 as FYNNEI. The CDR3 bases are TGTGCCAGCAGTGAAGCGTCAAGGGACCGCCGTGGCTACACCTTC. It encodes CASSEASRDRRGYTF.

This chain joins TRBV7-6 and TRBJ2-7; the match to TRBD2 covers 12 bases. V lost 6 bases to trimming and J lost 6 bases; unmatched junction nucleotides: 21. Germline lookup yields CDR1 SGHVS and CDR2 FNYEAQ. This CDR3 is 19 amino acids long. The CDR3 DNA is TGTGCCAGCAGTCCTGGTCTAGCGGGAGGGCCGGGTTACGAGCGCGAGCAGTACTTC. Protein product: CASSPGLAGGPGYEREQYF.

V and J are TRBV5-1 and TRBJ2-1; 9 bases map to TRBD1. This CDR3 has 20 amino acids. Trimming cost V 5 bases and J 3 bases; bases outside gene matches: 21. Germline values: CDR1 SGHRS, CDR2 YFSETQ. CDR3 nucleotides: TGCGCCAGCAGTTTACCCGACTCGCCGATCCAGGGACAGGGCTACAATGAGCAGTTCTTC. It encodes CASSLPDSPIQGQGYNEQFF.

The table lists this clonotype with a few counts. The CDR3: CASSSTPTSGNIQYF. Here the CDR3 DNA reads TGTGCCAGCAGTTCAACTCCGACTAGCGGAAACATTCAGTACTTC. The chain has TRBV12-3 or TRBV12-4 and TRBJ2-4; 9 bases are a match to TRBD2. J gave up 6 bases and V 4 bases, and 7 bases lay outside the gene matches. The CDR3 is 15 residues long.

This chain links TRBV6-5 with TRBJ2-5; D unresolved. The tail of the sequence fits TRBJ2-7 better, so the J call may be wrong. Looked up from germline, CDR1 is MNHEY and CDR2 is SVGAGI. The CDR3 is made up of 14 amino acids. In nucleotides, the CDR3 is TGTGCCAGCAGTTACTCGAGTGTGGTTTACGAGCAGTACTTC. Translating gives CASSYSSVVYEQYF.

This chain joins TRBV10-3 and TRBJ2-2; the D gene could be TRBD1 or TRBD2 (6 bases each). This CDR3 spans 14 amino acids. In germline, CDR1 is ENHRY, CDR2 SYGVKD. The V end was cut by 7 bases, the J end by 6 bases, with 15 bases between. The CDR3: CAIMTGGGSGELFF. As DNA, the CDR3 is TGTGCCATCATGACCGGGGGCGGCTCCGGGGAGCTGTTTTTT.

This clonotype appeared a few times. This chain connects TRBV20-1 to TRBJ1-2, with a tentative D call TRBD1 (5 bases). Germline CDR1 DFQATT, CDR2 SNEGSKA (reference sequence). The V end was cut by 0 bases, the J end by 7 bases, with 15 bases between. The length of the CDR3 is 14 residues. The CDR3 DNA reads as TGCAGTGCTAGAGAGGATGGGGGGTATAGTGGCTACACCTTC. Translating it yields CSAREDGGYSGYTF.

This clonotype showed up just a few times. The chain couples TRBV7-2 to TRBJ2-5, with D unclear. This CDR3 is built from 15 residues. The ends were cut back, 1 base at V and 2 bases at J, with 11 bases in the middle. CDR1 and CDR2 (germline): SGHTA, FQGNSA. In DNA, the CDR3 is TGTGCCAGCAGCTTAGTTGCCAGCCGACAAGAGACCCAGTACTTC. Its translation is CASSLVASRQETQYF.

This chain joins TRBV5-1 and TRBJ2-3; 8 bases are a match to TRBD1. CDR1 and CDR2 from the germline V gene are SGHRS and YFSETQ. CDR3 size: 17 residues. V dropped 2 bases and J dropped 4; count of bases not matched to a gene: 12. The CDR3 spells CASSLPRTGIMADTQYF. The CDR3 DNA is TGCGCCAGCAGCTTACCCCGGACAGGGATCATGGCAGATACGCAGTATTTT.

The chain has TRBV4-1 and TRBJ2-5; the match to TRBD2 covers 7 bases. This CDR3 region has 17 residues. Trimming removed 0 bases from V and 1 base from J; junction bases left unmatched: 8. Germline CDR1 reads MGHRA; CDR2 reads YSYEKL. In DNA, the CDR3 is TGCGCCAGCAGCCAAGAGGGGGAGGGCACCTTCCAAGAGACCCAGTACTTC. Translation: CASSQEGEGTFQETQYF.

The chain couples TRBV4-1 to TRBJ2-2, with D possibly being TRBD1 (6 bases). The length of the CDR3 is 15 residues. Trimming pared 3 bases from V and 4 bases from J, leaving 12 bases between. From germline, CDR1 is MGHRA and CDR2 YSYEKL. CDR3 amino acids: CASSQPDRPTGELFF. CDR3 sequence (DNA): TGCGCCAGCAGCCAGCCAGACAGGCCCACCGGGGAGCTGTTTTTT.

This clonotype was recorded a few times. This rearrangement joins TRBV3-1 to TRBJ2-1, with 9 positions matching TRBD1. CDR1 and CDR2 from the germline V gene are LGHDT and YNNKEL (reference sequence). Losses at the gene ends were 3 bases for V and 8 bases for J; bases not matched to a gene: 17. This CDR3 spans 18 amino acids. The CDR3 reads CASSQKQGASYPGDEQFF. As DNA, the CDR3 is TGTGCCAGCAGCCAGAAACAGGGGGCTAGCTACCCCGGCGATGAGCAGTTCTTC.

This clonotype appeared a few times. The gene calls are TRBV6-6 and TRBJ1-5; no clear D. The germline CDR1 and CDR2 sequences are MNHNY and SVGAGI (reference sequence). Trimming cost V 8 bases and J 1 base, with 9 bases left between them. CDR3 length: 13 amino acids. CDR3 region: CASSVGSNQPQHF. The CDR3 DNA follows: TGTGCCAGCTCTGTAGGAAGCAATCAGCCCCAGCATTTT.

This sequence joins TRBV6-5 and TRBJ1-5; tentatively, D is TRBD1 (5 bases). V shed 0 bases and J shed 5 bases, with 14 bases lying between them. The CDR3 spans 16 residues. Per the germline V gene, CDR1 is MNHEY and CDR2 is SVGAGI. The CDR3 DNA reads as TGTGCCAGCAGTTACTCGGGGCACCTGGGGGATCAGCCCCAGCATTTT. Translation: CASSYSGHLGDQPQHF.

This clonotype has a handful of counts. This chain connects TRBV29-1 to TRBJ1-2; D is unclear. Between the trimmed V and J ends, which lost 5 bases and 0 bases, there was a span of 10 bases. This CDR3 region has 13 residues. The V gene's germline CDR1 is SQVTM and CDR2 ANQGSEA. The DNA for the CDR3 is TGCAGCGTTATAGCTAGGCCTAACTATGGCTACACCTTC. Amino acid sequence: CSVIARPNYGYTF.

This sequence joins TRBV6-5 and TRBJ2-1; 9 bases match TRBD1. With V trimmed by 5 bases and J by 8 bases, 7 bases remained unmatched. CDR3 length equals 14 residues. The germline CDR1 and CDR2 sequences are MNHEY and SVGAGI. CDR3 loop: CASSGTGSGDEQFF. Here the CDR3 DNA reads TGTGCCAGCAGTGGGACAGGGAGTGGGGATGAGCAGTTCTTC.

The sample holds one count of this clonotype. The chain employs TRBV6-6 and TRBJ2-1; 9 bases are shared with TRBD1. The CDR3 runs 12 residues. Looked up from germline, CDR1 is MNHNY and CDR2 is SVGAGI (reference sequence). V gave up 7 bases and J gave up 10 bases; unmatched junction bases: 5. Here the CDR3 reads CASTQGAFEQFF. The CDR3 region has the DNA TGTGCCAGCACACAGGGGGCATTCGAGCAGTTCTTC.

The chain is built from TRBV4-3 and TRBJ2-5, with D perhaps TRBD2 (7 bases). Per the germline V gene, CDR1 is LGHNA and CDR2 is YSLEER. The CDR3 extends over 15 amino acids. V was trimmed by 2 bases and J by 4 bases, leaving 14 bases between them. The CDR3 reads CASSQFGGALETQYF. CDR3 coding DNA: TGCGCCAGCAGCCAATTTGGGGGGGCCTTAGAGACCCAGTACTTC.

This chain uses TRBV25-1 with TRBJ2-7; 16 bases match TRBD2. The germline V gene encodes CDR1 MGHDK and CDR2 SYGVNS. The J segment lost 1 base and the V segment lost 10 bases, leaving 10 bases of the junction unmatched. The CDR3 is 17 amino acids. In DNA, the CDR3 is TGTGCCACCCTGGGACTAGCGGGAGGGAGTGGATCCTACGAGCAGTACTTC. Translated, it gives CATLGLAGGSGSYEQYF.

This clonotype was detected ten times or more. The gene calls are TRBV7-2 and TRBJ2-3, with 7 bases aligning to TRBD2. Germline V gene data show CDR1 as SGHTA and CDR2 as FQGNSA. With 1 base clipped from V and 1 base from J, the junction kept 2 bases outside the gene matches. The CDR3 sequence is 15 residues long. The CDR3 DNA reads as TGTGCCAGCAGCTTAGTGGCGGGGGGCACAGATACGCAGTATTTT. Translating it yields CASSLVAGGTDTQYF.

The chain has TRBV2 and TRBJ2-4; TRBD1 agrees at 9 bases. The CDR3 has 15 residues. Germline V gene sequence: CDR1 SNHLY, CDR2 FYNNEI. The junction had 10 bases not matched to a gene; V was cut back by 4 bases and J by 9 bases. This CDR3 is CASSADRGVYRIQYF. The CDR3 coding sequence is TGTGCCAGCAGTGCCGACAGGGGGGTGTATCGCATTCAGTACTTC. Using reference TRBV2 and TRBJ2-4 for the parts outside the CDR3, the full variable domain is EPEVTQTPSHQVTQMGQEVILRCVPISNHLYFYWYRQILGQKVEFLVSFYNNEISEKSEIFDDQFSVERPDGSNFTLKIRSTKLEDSAMYFCASSADRGVYRIQYFGAGTRLSVL.

The chain recombines TRBV5-1 with TRBJ2-1, with TRBD1 matching over 8 bases. The germline gives CDR1 SGHRS, CDR2 YFSETQ. V lost 0 bases, J lost 10 bases, and 9 bases stayed unmatched. This CDR3 is 15 amino acids long. The CDR3 bases are TGCGCCAGCAGCTTGGTGTCAGGGGGCTCTGTCGAGCAGTTCTTC. Translation gives CASSLVSGGSVEQFF.

The sample holds a few counts of this clonotype. This chain joins TRBV6-4 and TRBJ2-2; TRBD1 might be the D (5 bases). From germline, CDR1 is MRHNA and CDR2 SNTAGT. This CDR3 comprises 13 residues. Trimming removed 6 bases from V and 5 bases from J, with 10 bases in between. CDR3 sequence reads: CASSSKGTGELFF. The DNA of the CDR3 is TGTGCCAGCAGCTCAAAGGGGACCGGGGAGCTGTTTTTT.

This chain connects TRBV1 to TRBJ2-7; whether TRBD1, the table's D call, matches the DNA was not checked. TRBV1 is given as a pseudogene. The CDR3 length is 13 residues. This chain's CDR3 is CTSSPGHSYEQYF. CDR3 bases: TGCACCAGCAGCCCGGGACATTCCTACGAGCAGTACTTC.

This clonotype has just a few counts. This sequence joins TRBV9 and TRBJ1-1, with unresolved D. The CDR3 loop spans 16 amino acids. CDR1 SGDLS and CDR2 YYNGEE come from the germline V gene. With 3 bases removed from V and 3 bases from J, the gap between germline ends came to 18 bases. The CDR3 loop is CASSAHPVSGDTEAFF. DNA of the CDR3: TGTGCCAGCAGCGCCCATCCTGTCAGTGGGGACACTGAAGCTTTCTTT.

The chain combines TRBV27 with TRBJ1-6; 8 nucleotides align to TRBD1. Unmatched junction bases numbered 6, after V lost 5 bases and J lost 9 bases. CDR1 is MNHEY, CDR2 SMNVEV, per germline (reference sequence). This CDR3 is 14 amino acids long. The CDR3 sequence: CASSVGGQGSPLHF. CDR3 sequence (DNA): TGTGCCAGCAGTGTAGGAGGACAGGGTTCACCCCTCCACTTT.

This clonotype has just a few counts. The rearrangement links TRBV7-9 to TRBJ2-5; D unclear. CDR1 SEHNR and CDR2 FQNEAQ come from the germline V gene (reference sequence). The CDR3 runs 15 residues. The V end was cut by 4 bases, the J end by 6 bases, with 18 bases between. This CDR3 reads CASSSSSDASKTQYF. CDR3 bases: TGTGCCAGCAGCTCATCCTCCGACGCATCCAAGACCCAGTACTTC.